These T cell receptor beta chains were read from a single sample in a study of T cells in narcolepsy. Some clones are missing from TCRdb's copy, which holds only in-frame ones; the method was immunoSEQ multiplex PCR. The sample lists roughly 24,000 clones; around 81% were seen once. Sequenced sample: memory (CD45RA-) CD4+ T cells from blood. Receptors were obtained from a human donor in good health. CDR3s include the opening cysteine and the closing phenylalanine or tryptophan. Fields, in order: clone size, V gene, J gene, D gene, CDR3 protein, CDR3 DNA. D genes are given only for firm matches. The size of a clone is reported for some rows only, either as once, few or many, or as a class for expanded clones.

size: .
V: TRBV5-8
J: TRBJ2-7
D: TRBD1
CDR3: CASPADWTGAQSGDEQYF
DNA: TGTGCCAGCCCAGCTGATTGGACAGGGGCCCAAAGTGGGGACGAGCAGTACTTC

size: .
V: TRBV4-1
J: TRBJ1-1
D: TRBD1
CDR3: CASGKEDRDTEAFF
DNA: TGCGCCAGCGGAAAAGAAGACAGGGACACTGAAGCTTTCTTT

size: .
V: TRBV13
J: TRBJ1-4
D: TRBD1
CDR3: CASSLTGPVGTNEKLFF
DNA: TGTGCCAGCAGCTTGACAGGGCCTGTTGGAACTAATGAAAAACTGTTTTTT

size: .
V: TRBV6-6
J: TRBJ2-3
D: .
CDR3: CASRSVPTDTQYF
DNA: TGTGCCAGCAGAAGTGTACCCACAGATACGCAGTATTTT

size: .
V: TRBV11-2
J: TRBJ1-2
D: .
CDR3: CASSNAGYGYTF
DNA: TGTGCCAGCAGTAACGCAGGTTATGGCTACACCTTC

size: once
V: TRBV7-8
J: TRBJ1-6
D: TRBD1
CDR3: CASSLARQGSSYNSPLHF
DNA: TGTGCCAGCAGCTTAGCCAGACAGGGGAGCTCCTATAATTCACCCCTCCACTTT

size: few
V: TRBV9
J: TRBJ2-7
D: .
CDR3: CASSGGGPRDEQYF
DNA: TGTGCCAGCAGCGGAGGGGGGCCGCGGGACGAGCAGTACTTC

size: .
V: TRBV27
J: TRBJ1-2
D: .
CDR3: CASSLAGSYGYTF
DNA: TGTGCCAGCAGTTTAGCCGGTAGCTATGGCTACACCTTC

size: .
V: TRBV15
J: TRBJ1-5
D: .
CDR3: CATSRERKGVGQPQHF
DNA: TGTGCCACCAGCAGAGAACGTAAGGGAGTTGGTCAGCCCCAGCATTTT

size: .
V: TRBV5-1
J: TRBJ1-1
D: .
CDR3: CASSEPGVREAFF
DNA: TGCGCCAGCAGCGAGCCAGGGGTGAGGGAAGCTTTCTTT

size: .
V: TRBV9
J: TRBJ2-2
D: .
CDR3: CASSTGPNTGELFF
DNA: TGTGCCAGCAGCACGGGCCCTAACACCGGGGAGCTGTTTTTT

size: .
V: TRBV11-3
J: TRBJ1-3
D: .
CDR3: CASREANSGNTIYF
DNA: TGTGCCAGCCGAGAGGCCAACTCTGGAAACACCATATATTTT

size: .
V: TRBV19
J: TRBJ1-2
D: TRBD1
CDR3: CATWDREGPQANYGYTF
DNA: TGTGCCACCTGGGACAGGGAAGGGCCCCAAGCTAACTATGGCTACACCTTC

size: .
V: TRBV7-9
J: TRBJ2-5
D: TRBD1
CDR3: CASSPGRQGEYF
DNA: TGTGCCAGCAGCCCCGGGCGACAGGGCGAGTACTTC

size: .
V: TRBV11-2
J: TRBJ1-3
D: .
CDR3: CASSHGPSAGNTIYF
DNA: TGTGCCAGCAGCCATGGGCCTAGCGCTGGAAACACCATATATTTT

size: once
V: TRBV2
J: TRBJ1-1
D: TRBD1
CDR3: CASRPGQVSGTEAFF
DNA: TGTGCCAGCAGACCCGGACAGGTTTCGGGCACTGAAGCTTTCTTT

size: .
V: TRBV2
J: TRBJ2-3
D: .
CDR3: CASKTSSTDTQYF
DNA: TGTGCCAGCAAAACTAGTAGCACAGATACGCAGTATTTT

size: .
V: TRBV2
J: TRBJ2-5
D: .
CDR3: CASSEAGRETQYF
DNA: TGTGCCAGCAGTGAAGCAGGGCGGGAGACCCAGTACTTC

size: .
V: TRBV7-6
J: TRBJ2-7
D: .
CDR3: CASSSSGASYEQYF
DNA: TGTGCCAGCAGCTCCTCAGGAGCCTCCTACGAGCAGTACTTC

size: few
V: TRBV7-9
J: TRBJ2-7
D: .
CDR3: CASSPNTVTGEQYF
DNA: TGTGCCAGCAGCCCAAATACTGTGACGGGAGAGCAGTACTTC

size: .
V: TRBV5-1
J: TRBJ2-2
D: .
CDR3: CASSYAASPTGELFF
DNA: TGCGCCAGCAGCTACGCCGCATCTCCCACCGGGGAGCTGTTTTTT

size: .
V: TRBV14
J: TRBJ2-3
D: .
CDR3: CASSPVRASTDTQYF
DNA: TGTGCCAGCAGCCCTGTTCGGGCTAGCACAGATACGCAGTATTTT

size: .
V: TRBV2
J: TRBJ2-7
D: TRBD2
CDR3: CASSPAGGWGYEQYF
DNA: TGTGCCAGCAGTCCCGCCGGGGGGTGGGGCTACGAGCAGTACTTC

size: once
V: TRBV19
J: TRBJ2-3
D: .
CDR3: CASSTGGGTDTQYF
DNA: TGTGCCAGTAGTACGGGGGGCGGCACAGATACGCAGTATTTT

size: .
V: TRBV15
J: TRBJ1-1
D: .
CDR3: CATSRDLVPGVLGAFF
DNA: TGTGCCACCAGCAGAGATCTTGTTCCAGGGGTCTTAGGAGCTTTCTTT

size: .
V: TRBV6-6
J: TRBJ2-5
D: .
CDR3: CASIPGVRYQETQYF
DNA: TGTGCCAGCATCCCGGGGGTGCGGTACCAAGAGACCCAGTACTTC

size: .
V: TRBV6-5
J: TRBJ1-4
D: .
CDR3: CASGRGVTNEKLFF
DNA: TGTGCCAGCGGGAGGGGGGTGACTAATGAAAAACTGTTTTTT

size: .
V: TRBV5-8
J: TRBJ1-2
D: .
CDR3: CASSFWSSNYGYTF
DNA: TGTGCCAGCAGCTTTTGGTCATCTAACTATGGCTACACCTTC

size: .
V: TRBV11-2
J: TRBJ1-1
D: TRBD1
CDR3: CASSLWTGFKPFF
DNA: TGTGCCAGCAGCTTGTGGACAGGGTTTAAACCTTTCTTT

size: .
V: TRBV9
J: TRBJ2-5
D: .
CDR3: CASSVAPRGENQETQYF
DNA: TGTGCCAGCAGCGTAGCTCCCAGGGGCGAAAACCAAGAGACCCAGTACTTC

size: .
V: TRBV29-1
J: TRBJ2-1
D: TRBD2
CDR3: CSAIAGTTFYNEQFF
DNA: TGCAGCGCAATCGCCGGGACTACCTTCTACAATGAGCAGTTCTTC